These 21 T cell receptor beta chains came from one sample sequenced in a study of blood T cell repertoires in COVID-19. Sequencing used immunoSEQ multiplex PCR; TCRdb keeps in-frame clones, though not all of them. The profile shows 130,000 or so clones, about 89% of them singletons. The sequenced material came from peripheral blood. The source is a man aged 45 to 65 with active or convalescent COVID-19.

The chain employs TRBV2 and TRBJ2-3; the D is unclear. Germline CDR1 reads SNHLY; CDR2 reads FYNNEI. CDR3 length: 13 amino acids. V was shortened by 0 bases and J by 6 bases, with 7 bases between the two germline ends. CDR3: CASSEALRDTQYF. The CDR3, as DNA: TGTGCCAGCAGTGAAGCGCTTCGGGATACGCAGTATTTT.

The chain employs TRBV5-1 and TRBJ1-2; 10 nucleotides align to TRBD1. The CDR3 is 16 amino acids. Per the germline V gene, CDR1 is SGHRS and CDR2 is YFSETQ. The J segment lost 3 bases and the V segment lost 0 bases, leaving 5 bases of the junction unmatched. CDR3 nucleotide sequence: TGCGCCAGCAGCTTGGCCGGGGACAGGGGCGACTATGGCTACACCTTC. Translated: CASSLAGDRGDYGYTF.

This chain uses TRBV5-8 with TRBJ2-4, with D unclear. The CDR3 is made up of 16 amino acids. The ends were cut back, 1 base at V and 1 base at J, with 12 bases in the middle. Germline CDR1 reads SGHTS; CDR2 reads YDEGEE. CDR3 coding DNA: TGTGCCAGCAGCTTGATCTTCACTTCGGCCAAAAACATTCAGTACTTC. It specifies CASSLIFTSAKNIQYF.

This clone was seen a single time. The chain carries TRBV19 and TRBJ1-1, with 7 bases identical to TRBD1. CDR3 size: 13 residues. Germline assignment: CDR1 LNHDA and CDR2 SQIVND (reference sequence). V shed 5 bases and J 10 bases; nucleotides not matched to a gene: 10. CDR3 DNA: TGTGCCAGTAGTCCCGCCGGGGCAGGGGGAGCTTTCTTT. It encodes CASSPAGAGGAFF.

This chain connects TRBV30 to TRBJ2-3, with D maybe TRBD2 (6 bases). CDR3 length: 14 amino acids. Between the trimmed V and J ends, which lost 3 bases and 0 bases, there was a span of 10 bases. Looked up from germline, CDR1 is GTSNPN and CDR2 is SVGIG (reference sequence). CDR3 bases: TGTGCCTGGAGGGGCGGGACTAGCACAGATACGCAGTATTTT. This codes for CAWRGGTSTDTQYF.

The V gene is TRBV2, the J gene TRBJ2-5; 7 bases map to TRBD1. CDR3 length equals 14 residues. Germline-derived CDR1 and CDR2 are SNHLY and FYNNEI. J was trimmed by 0 bases and V by 6 bases; bases with no gene match: 4. CDR3 residues: CASSETGYQETQYF. In DNA, the CDR3 is TGTGCCAGCAGCGAGACAGGGTACCAAGAGACCCAGTACTTC. The entire variable domain, with the rest obtained from reference TRBV2 and TRBJ2-5, is as follows: EPEVTQTPSHQVTQMGQEVILRCVPISNHLYFYWYRQILGQKVEFLVSFYNNEISEKSEIFDDQFSVERPDGSNFTLKIRSTKLEDSAMYFCASSETGYQETQYFGPGTRLLVL.

This clone appeared a single time. The chain's CDR3 is CASSPTGGVEKLFF. The CDR3 nucleotides read TGCGCCAGCAGCCCGACAGGGGGCGTCGAAAAACTGTTTTTT. This chain connects TRBV5-1 to TRBJ1-4, with TRBD1 matching 10 bases. The length of the CDR3 is 14 residues. The germline CDR1 and CDR2 sequences are SGHRS and YFSETQ. V shed 4 bases and J 8 bases; nucleotides not matched to a gene: 5. Together with reference TRBV5-1 and TRBJ1-4, the CDR3 gives the full variable domain: KAGVTQTPRYLIKTRGQQVTLSCSPISGHRSVSWYQQTPGQGLQFLFEYFSETQRNKGNFPGRFSGRQFSNSRSEMNVSTLELGDSALYLCASSPTGGVEKLFFGSGTQLSVL.

The chain employs TRBV25-1 and TRBJ2-1, with 7 bases lining up with TRBD2. The CDR3 sequence is 13 residues long. V was clipped by 7 bases and J by 3 bases; unmatched bases: 3. Germline CDR1 is MGHDK and CDR2 is SYGVNS. CDR3 sequence (DNA): TGTGCCAGCACGCGCGGGAGCTACAATGAGCAGTTCTTC. Its protein is CASTRGSYNEQFF.

This rearrangement joins TRBV7-8 to TRBJ1-2; 8 positions agree with TRBD1. This CDR3 is 14 amino acids long. V lost 7 bases to trimming and J lost 7 bases; unmatched junction nucleotides: 11. Germline-derived CDR1 and CDR2 are SGHVS and FQNEAQ. The CDR3 region has the DNA TGTGCCAGCACCAAGGGACAGGCGGGTTTTGGCTACACCTTC. Encoded protein: CASTKGQAGFGYTF. The whole variable domain, filled in from reference TRBV7-8 and TRBJ1-2, reads GAGVSQSPRYKVAKRGQDVALRCDPISGHVSLFWYQQALGQGPEFLTYFQNEAQLDKSGLPSDRFFAERPEGSVSTLKIQRTQQEDSAVYLCASTKGQAGFGYTFGSGTRLTVV.

The rearrangement uses TRBV5-6 and TRBJ2-7; TRBD2 matches 8 bases. This CDR3 spans 16 amino acids. V gave up 4 bases and J gave up 3 bases; unmatched junction bases: 12. Germline assignment: CDR1 SGHDT and CDR2 YYEEEE. Here the CDR3 reads CASSDQPAGAGYEQYF. CDR3 coding DNA: TGTGCCAGCAGCGACCAACCAGCGGGAGCCGGCTACGAGCAGTACTTC.

The genes are TRBV2 and TRBJ1-4; the match to TRBD1 covers 9 bases. Germline V gives CDR1 SNHLY, CDR2 FYNNEI. With 5 bases clipped from V and 8 bases from J, the junction kept 12 bases outside the gene matches. The CDR3 runs to 16 residues. For the CDR3, the DNA is TGTGCCAGCAGTAGACGTCGGGACAGGGCCCAAGAAAAACTGTTTTTT. The encoded protein is CASSRRRDRAQEKLFF.

A single count supports this clone. The V and J genes are TRBV6-4 and TRBJ1-2; 8 nucleotides line up with TRBD1. The V gene end was trimmed by 8 bases and the J gene end by 4 bases; junction bases not matched to a gene: 9. Germline V gives CDR1 MRHNA, CDR2 SNTAGT. The CDR3 loop spans 14 amino acids. Here the CDR3 DNA reads TGTGCCAGCCGGAACCCCGGACAGGGCTATGGCTACACCTTC. This gives the protein CASRNPGQGYGYTF.

V is TRBV3-1 (or the pseudogene TRBV3-2) and J is TRBJ2-2, with D possibly TRBD2 on 5 matching bases. The germline CDR1 and CDR2 sequences are LGHDT and YNNKEL (reference sequence). This CDR3 comprises 15 residues. The V end was cut by 4 bases, the J end by 6 bases, with 15 bases between. The CDR3 sequence is CASSPIPRGAGELFF. The CDR3, as DNA: TGTGCCAGCAGCCCGATCCCACGGGGAGCCGGGGAGCTGTTTTTT.

The chain recombines TRBV2 with TRBJ1-3; weak D call: TRBD1 (6 bases). The germline V gene has CDR1 SNHLY and CDR2 FYNNEI. The CDR3 has 13 amino acids. V dropped 10 bases and J dropped 4 bases, with 14 bases sitting between them. Written as DNA, the CDR3 is TGTGCCACCCAACAGGGATGGGGAAACACCATATATTTT. Translating gives CATQQGWGNTIYF.

This chain links TRBV5-1 with TRBJ2-7; TRBD2 aligns across 7 bases. This CDR3 is built from 14 residues. The V segment lost 0 bases and the J segment 6 bases; nucleotides outside the gene matches: 6. Germline V gene sequence: CDR1 SGHRS, CDR2 YFSETQ. The CDR3 region has the DNA TGCGCCAGCAGCTTGGGCCCGCCGGGGGGCGAGCAGTACTTC. This sequence encodes CASSLGPPGGEQYF.

The J gene is TRBJ1-2, the V gene TRBV5-5, with 7 bases aligning to TRBD1. CDR1 is SGHKS and CDR2 is YYEKEE in the germline V gene (reference sequence). The CDR3 consists of 15 residues. The trim removed 4 bases at V and 2 bases at J, leaving 8 bases unmatched. This CDR3 reads CASSIGKQGNYGYTF. The CDR3 DNA reads TGTGCCAGCAGCATTGGGAAACAGGGGAACTATGGCTACACCTTC.

The chain carries TRBV24-1 and TRBJ2-3; D possibly corresponds to TRBD1 (6 bases). The CDR3 extends over 18 amino acids. CDR1 and CDR2 (germline): KGHDR, SFDVKD. V lost 2 bases, J lost 0 bases, and 17 bases lay in between. CDR3 residues: CATSDSDSVMSSTDTQYF. The CDR3, as DNA: TGTGCCACCAGTGATTCGGACAGCGTAATGTCTAGCACAGATACGCAGTATTTT.

The genes are TRBV4-3 and TRBJ2-2; no clear D. Germline CDR1 reads LGHNA; CDR2 reads YSLEER. V lost 4 bases and J lost 6, with 9 bases in between. The CDR3 loop spans 13 amino acids. CDR3 sequence (DNA): TGCGCCAGCAGCCGGGCGTTTTCCGGGGAGCTGTTTTTT. This encodes CASSRAFSGELFF.

The chain uses TRBV2 and TRBJ2-2, with D possibly TRBD1 on 7 matching bases. The V gene's germline CDR1 is SNHLY and CDR2 FYNNEI. V lost 6 bases, J lost 1 base, and 15 bases lay in between. This CDR3 is built from 16 residues. Here the CDR3 reads CASREGANMNTGELFF. The CDR3 bases are TGTGCCAGCAGGGAGGGGGCTAATATGAACACCGGGGAGCTGTTTTTT.

This rearrangement joins TRBV7-2 to TRBJ2-1; D unresolved. There are 15 residues in the CDR3. Trimming cost V 5 bases and J 0 bases, with 11 bases left between them. The germline CDR1 and CDR2 sequences are SGHTA and FQGNSA. CDR3 region: CASSLRPGSYNEQFF. The DNA for the CDR3 is TGTGCCAGCAGCCTTAGGCCAGGCTCCTACAATGAGCAGTTCTTC.

This rearrangement joins TRBV19 to TRBJ1-6; a possible D gene is TRBD1 (6 bases). Germline assignment: CDR1 LNHDA and CDR2 SQIVND (reference sequence). V was cut by 7 bases and J by 7 bases, with 14 bases left in between. CDR3 length equals 14 residues. CDR3 DNA sequence: TGTGCCAGTAAGGTCAAGGACAGAAATTCACCCCTCCACTTT. Its translation: CASKVKDRNSPLHF.